This record looks at one T cell receptor (beta chain) sequence and its context. CDR3 length equals 14 residues. V lost 7 bases and J lost 5, with 14 bases in between. Germline loops: CDR1 SNHLY, CDR2 FYNNEI. This sample was included in a study of blood T cell repertoires in COVID-19. Overall study: Cohort 3 recovery required two negative PCRs, clearance, or symptom resolution.

The study recruited people aged about 18 to 90 years across around 23 US areas. Clinical histories supplied by participants themselves formed the basis of cohort assignment. As originally analysed: Researchers report that nucleated cell counts were estimated from reference gene primer amplification. Measured with immunoSEQ multiplex PCR; TCRdb has only the in-frame clones, and not every one. The D gene and trimming were derived from the DNA, and the V and J assignments and clone size from that table. Of fewer than 200,000 clones in the sample, around 79% are singletons; the top ten hold around 19%. V and J are TRBV2 and TRBJ1-4; possibly TRBD1 for D (6 bases). Sequencing input: PBMCs or T cells enriched from blood (not recorded which). This clonotype was sampled from a woman in her 70s in a cohort exposed to, infected with or recovered from COVID-19 (not recorded which). The CDR3 sequence is CASISGTRNEKLFF. CDR3 nucleotides: TGTGCCAGCATTTCGGGGACACGGAATGAAAAACTGTTTTTT.